One sample yielded the 16 T cell receptor beta chains listed below, sequenced in a study of cytomegalovirus exposure and HLA in healthy donors listed by TCRdb under 2017. Library preparation was by the immunoSEQ multiplex PCR assay. The multiplex PCR relied on a mix of 60 forward primers for TCR Vbeta segments and 13 reverse primers for TCR Jbeta segments. TCRdb obtained this table from immuneACCESS and retained in-frame rearrangements with V and J assigned. These tables miss some clones; where compared with another copy, unresolved V genes account for less than half of the shortfall, and the remainder is unexplained. The sample has fewer than 100,000 clones on record, around four fifths of them singletons. 4% to 5.5% of the sample lies in the top ten. Sequences were obtained from PBMCs. Receptor source: a male donor in good health and CMV-seropositive.

The V call is TRBV7-8, the J call TRBJ2-7; a possible D gene is TRBD1 (5 bases). Germline loops: CDR1 SGHVS, CDR2 FQNEAQ. This CDR3 comprises 14 residues. V was clipped by 3 bases and J by 4 bases, with 13 bases between them. The CDR3 region is CASSFGSGYYEQYF. The CDR3 DNA reads TGTGCCAGCAGCTTTGGGTCAGGGTATTACGAGCAGTACTTC.

This rearrangement joins TRBV2 to TRBJ1-3, with a tentative D call TRBD1 (6 bases). This CDR3 contains 14 residues. V was cut by 10 bases and J by 4 bases, with 17 bases left in between. Germline lookup yields CDR1 SNHLY and CDR2 FYNNEI. CDR3 protein: CATLKQGSGNTIYF. The CDR3 coding sequence is TGTGCCACCCTCAAACAGGGCTCGGGAAACACCATATATTTT.

The chain combines TRBV4-1 with TRBJ2-7; the match to TRBD1 covers 7 bases. The J segment lost 4 bases and the V segment lost 0 bases, leaving 15 bases of the junction unmatched. The CDR3 is 18 amino acids. Looked up from germline, CDR1 is MGHRA and CDR2 is YSYEKL. CDR3 sequence reads: CASSQEITGWTGDYEQYF. CDR3 nucleotide sequence: TGCGCCAGCAGCCAAGAAATTACCGGGTGGACAGGAGATTACGAGCAGTACTTC.

The rearrangement joins TRBV18 to TRBJ1-1; tentatively, D is TRBD1 (6 bases). Trimming pared 5 bases from V and 3 bases from J, leaving 10 bases between. This CDR3 contains 13 residues. Germline loops: CDR1 KGHSH, CDR2 LQKENI. Here the CDR3 reads CASSLGGDTEAFF. The CDR3 nucleotides are TGTGCCAGCTCATTAGGGGGGGACACTGAAGCTTTCTTT.

V is TRBV5-1 and J is TRBJ2-7, with D tentatively TRBD2 (6 bases). This CDR3 has 16 amino acids. V lost 4 bases and J lost 0, with 17 bases in between. Germline-derived CDR1 and CDR2 are SGHRS and YFSETQ. The CDR3 reads CASSPRAGSSSYEQYF. DNA of the CDR3: TGCGCCAGCAGCCCTAGGGCGGGATCTTCCTCCTACGAGCAGTACTTC.

The chain joins TRBV2 to TRBJ2-7, with 7 nucleotides matching TRBD2. Unmatched junction bases numbered 5, after V lost 3 bases and J lost 0 bases. Germline-derived CDR1 and CDR2 are SNHLY and FYNNEI. The CDR3 extends over 15 amino acids. The DNA for the CDR3 is TGTGCCAGCAGTGACGTGGGAGGGATCTCCTACGAGCAGTACTTC. This encodes CASSDVGGISYEQYF.

The chain is built from TRBV18 and TRBJ1-1; no clear D. The length of the CDR3 is 14 residues. Trimming removed 3 bases at V and 0 bases at J, with 8 bases between. Germline assignment: CDR1 KGHSH and CDR2 LQKENI. The CDR3 sequence is CASSPPPMNTEAFF. The CDR3 DNA is TGTGCCAGCTCACCCCCGCCTATGAACACTGAAGCTTTCTTT.

V is TRBV4-1 and J is TRBJ2-3; TRBD1 aligns across 9 bases. Germline assignment: CDR1 MGHRA and CDR2 YSYEKL. J was trimmed by 3 bases and V by 0 bases; bases with no gene match: 13. There are 19 residues in the CDR3. The CDR3 coding sequence is TGCGCCAGCAGCCAAGATGTTGGGGACAGGGCCGATTCGACAGATACGCAGTATTTT. Protein sequence: CASSQDVGDRADSTDTQYF.

The chain combines TRBV21-1 with TRBJ2-7; the D call TRBD1 from the table was never checked on the DNA. TRBV21-1 is shown as a pseudogene. The CDR3 runs 15 residues. This CDR3 is CASSKKEQANYEQYF. CDR3 in DNA: TGTGCCAGCAGCAAAAAGGAACAGGCGAATTACGAGCAGTACTTC.

This clone has just a few counts. The rearrangement uses TRBV7-6 and TRBJ2-1, with 7 bases matching TRBD2. CDR1 is SGHVS and CDR2 is FNYEAQ in the germline V gene. CDR3 length: 15 residues. V lost 4 bases to trimming and J lost 1 base; unmatched junction nucleotides: 4. The CDR3 DNA reads TGTGCCAGCAGCTCAAGCGGGAAATCCTACAATGAGCAGTTCTTC. Translated, it gives CASSSSGKSYNEQFF.

There are a few counts of this clone. The rearrangement uses TRBV30 and TRBJ1-5; D is uncertain. V lost 1 base, J lost 6 bases, and 16 bases lay in between. The germline CDR1 and CDR2 sequences are GTSNPN and SVGIG (reference sequence). This CDR3 region has 15 residues. This CDR3 reads CAWSAEGRYGQPQHF. The CDR3 DNA reads as TGTGCCTGGAGTGCCGAAGGCAGGTACGGTCAGCCCCAGCATTTT.

The genes are TRBV27 and TRBJ2-1; 8 nucleotides match TRBD1. Unmatched junction bases numbered 6, after V lost 4 bases and J lost 7 bases. This CDR3 has 14 residues. Germline CDR1 reads MNHEY; CDR2 reads SMNVEV (reference sequence). CDR3 region: CASSSDREGNEQFF. Written as DNA, the CDR3 is TGTGCCAGCAGTTCGGACAGGGAAGGAAATGAGCAGTTCTTC.

The count of this clone is one. This rearrangement joins TRBV6-7 to TRBJ1-6, with 7 nucleotides matching TRBD1. Being an ORF, TRBV6-7 has a function that is uncertain. This CDR3 has 16 residues. With 5 bases clipped from V and 4 bases from J, the junction kept 8 bases outside the gene matches. The chain's CDR3 is CASSRRQGLYNSPLHF. The DNA of the CDR3 is TGTGCCAGCAGTCGCCGACAGGGACTTTATAATTCACCCCTCCACTTT.

The chain has TRBV30 and TRBJ1-5, with a tentative D call TRBD1 (6 bases). Germline loops: CDR1 GTSNPN, CDR2 SVGIG (reference sequence). This CDR3 region has 13 residues. Trimming removed 5 bases at V and 4 bases at J, with 12 bases between. CDR3 coding DNA: TGTGCCTGGGGACAGAATCTTAATCAGCCCCAGCATTTT. Residues: CAWGQNLNQPQHF. The whole variable domain, remainder taken from reference TRBV30 and TRBJ1-5, is SQTIHQWPATLVQPVGSPLSLECTVEGTSNPNLYWYRQAAGRGLQLLFYSVGIGQISSEVPQNLSASRPQDRQFILSSKKLLLSDSGFYLCAWGQNLNQPQHFGDGTRLSIL.

This clone appeared a few times. V and J are TRBV5-4 and TRBJ1-2, with D unclear. CDR3 length: 13 residues. CDR1 is SGHNT, CDR2 YYREEE, per germline (reference sequence). Trimming cost V 0 bases and J 6 bases, with 9 bases left between them. The CDR3 reads CASSLVGQDGYTF. DNA for the CDR3: TGTGCCAGCAGCTTGGTTGGGCAGGATGGCTACACCTTC.

This clone came up a few times. The chain carries TRBV4-2 and TRBJ2-3, with 10 bases fitting TRBD2. V lost 0 bases, J lost 1 base, and 1 base stayed unmatched. The CDR3 loop spans 16 amino acids. Germline CDR1 and CDR2: LGHNA and YNFKEQ. The CDR3 sequence: CASSQELAGGTDTQYF. CDR3 DNA sequence: TGTGCCAGCAGCCAAGAGCTAGCGGGGGGCACAGATACGCAGTATTTT.